What follows is one TCR beta chain and its context. What it binds is unknown. Measured with immunoSEQ multiplex PCR; TCRdb has only the in-frame clones, and not every one. The sample lists about 550 clones; about 96% were seen once. The data belong to a study of T cell clonotyping in hematopoietic cell transplantation. Regarding the study as a whole: Pathologically expanded recipient clonotypes increased progressively from day 30 to day 180 as diversity fell.

Sequencing used peripheral blood mononuclear cells, obtained 30 days after allogeneic stem cell transplant. The TCR comes from a female patient aged 50-59 years who had an allogeneic stem cell transplant from an unrelated donor, so the T cells may come from the graft donor. Some clones in this sample may be carry-over from other donors' samples.

CDR3 nucleotide sequence: TGTGCCAGTAGTAGGGAGGGGGGCCGACCAAATGAGCAGTTCTTC. It yields the protein CASSREGGRPNEQFF. The rearrangement uses TRBV19 and TRBJ2-1, with D perhaps TRBD2 (7 bases). Trimming removed 4 bases from V and 7 bases from J, with 17 bases in between. This CDR3 has 15 residues. In germline, CDR1 is LNHDA, CDR2 SQIVND (reference sequence).